Given below is one T cell receptor beta chain in context. Between the trimmed V and J ends, which lost 6 bases and 1 base, there was a span of 13 bases. The CDR3 is 15 amino acids. From germline, CDR1 is SEHNR and CDR2 FQNEAQ (reference sequence). The authors ran a second PCR of 7 to 11 cycles using a sample-barcoded 5' primer and a J-beta primer mix. TCRdb used MiXCR to reprocess the 5' RACE reads, holding one entry per CDR3 protein. This table has about 620,000 distinct CDR3 sequences, under 25% appearing once. The data derive from a study of blood T cells in healthy people across ages. Sequenced: blood. This chain links TRBV7-9 with TRBJ1-5; D possibly corresponds to TRBD1 (5 bases). The clonotype was recovered from a man aged 65 to 79 in good health. The DNA for the CDR3 is TGTGCCAGCAGTCCCGGGACGAAAAGCAATCAGCCCCAGCATTTT. Residues: CASSPGTKSNQPQHF.